One sample yielded the 13 T cell receptor beta chains listed below, sequenced in a study of control samples from healthy donors and cancer patients. Some clones are missing from TCRdb's copy, which holds only in-frame ones; the method was immunoSEQ multiplex PCR. Of 130,000 to 150,000 clones listed, approximately 92% are singletons. Sample: blood. The receptor set was obtained from a man aged 25 to 40 in good health.

This chain links TRBV30 with TRBJ1-5, with D possibly matching TRBD1 (5 bases). The CDR3 sequence is 15 residues long. The germline V and J ends were trimmed by 0 bases and 4 bases, with 13 bases remaining between them. Germline values: CDR1 GTSNPN, CDR2 SVGIG (reference sequence). The CDR3 DNA sequence: TGTGCCTGGAGTGTTGGTACAGGTTGGAATCAGCCCCAGCATTTT. Its protein is CAWSVGTGWNQPQHF.

This clone was seen a handful of times. V gene TRBV7-2 combines with J gene TRBJ2-1; no clear D gene. The V gene's germline CDR1 is SGHTA and CDR2 FQGNSA. V was clipped by 1 base and J by 10 bases, with 2 bases between them. CDR3 length equals 10 residues. CDR3 coding DNA: TGTGCCAGCAGCTTAGTAGAGCAGTTCTTC. Its translation: CASSLVEQFF.

The chain has TRBV19 and TRBJ1-1; D is perhaps TRBD1 (6 bases). The CDR3 has 11 amino acids. Germline CDR1 reads LNHDA; CDR2 reads SQIVND (reference sequence). V was shortened by 8 bases and J by 8 bases, with 12 bases between the two germline ends. CDR3 nucleotide sequence: TGTGCCAGTCTCAGGGGTCCCGAAGCTTTCTTT. This encodes CASLRGPEAFF.

The chain links TRBV7-3 to TRBJ2-2; D call uncertain. CDR3 length: 14 residues. From germline, CDR1 is SGHTA and CDR2 FQGTGA. With 2 bases removed from V and 0 bases from J, the gap between germline ends came to 4 bases. This CDR3 reads CASSLDSNTGELFF. CDR3 DNA: TGTGCCAGCAGCTTAGACTCGAACACCGGGGAGCTGTTTTTT.

The chain links TRBV7-7 to TRBJ1-1; possible D gene TRBD1, 6 bases. Germline V lookup: CDR1 SSHAT, CDR2 FNYEAQ (reference sequence). V was trimmed by 5 bases and J by 3 bases, leaving 16 bases between them. CDR3 size: 15 residues. CDR3 DNA sequence: TGTGCCAGCAGCGCCTTTGGGGAGGGGGACACTGAAGCTTTCTTT. Amino acids: CASSAFGEGDTEAFF.

As to this clone: The sample has other DNA sequences that encode this CDR3 too. The chain joins TRBV18 to TRBJ1-4; 9 nucleotides match TRBD1. CDR1 and CDR2 from the germline V gene are KGHSH and LQKENI. Unmatched junction bases numbered 4, after V lost 6 bases and J lost 8 bases. The CDR3 has 13 residues. As DNA, the CDR3 is TGTGCCAGCTCCAGGGACAGGGACGAAAAACTGTTTTTT. This encodes CASSRDRDEKLFF.

This clone was counted once. The V gene is TRBV27, the J gene TRBJ2-3; D perhaps matches TRBD1 (5 bases). This CDR3 has 15 residues. V lost 2 bases and J lost 1, with 10 bases in between. Germline V gene sequence: CDR1 MNHEY, CDR2 SMNVEV (reference sequence). CDR3 residues: CASSLQGTGTDTQYF. DNA of the CDR3: TGTGCCAGCAGTTTACAGGGAACCGGCACAGATACGCAGTATTTT.

The rearrangement links TRBV7-9 to TRBJ2-4, with D unclear. CDR1 and CDR2 (germline): SEHNR, FQNEAQ (reference sequence). V lost 1 base to trimming and J lost 1 base, with 8 bases between them. CDR3 length: 15 residues. The CDR3 nucleotides are TGTGCCAGCAGCTTAGAGGTGGGGGCCAAAAACATTCAGTACTTC. It is translated as CASSLEVGAKNIQYF.

This rearrangement joins TRBV19 to TRBJ2-7; weak D call: TRBD2 (7 bases). The CDR3 consists of 13 residues. Germline CDR1 and CDR2: LNHDA and SQIVND (reference sequence). V shed 6 bases and J shed 7 bases, with 16 bases lying between them. The CDR3 DNA sequence: TGTGCCAGTAGCCCTTGGGGGGGCGAAGAGCAGTACTTC. It codes for CASSPWGGEEQYF.

This chain joins TRBV27 and TRBJ2-7; 9 bases are a match to TRBD1. The germline CDR1 and CDR2 sequences are MNHEY and SMNVEV (reference sequence). The CDR3 covers 13 residues. Trimming cost V 8 bases and J 6 bases; bases outside gene matches: 8. The CDR3 reads CASSPGQGREQYF. DNA of the CDR3: TGTGCCAGCTCTCCAGGACAGGGGCGCGAGCAGTACTTC.

The CDR3 DNA follows: TGTGCCAGCTCACCGCCGACAGGGACAGGAAACACCATATATTTT. This encodes CASSPPTGTGNTIYF. The chain has TRBV18 and TRBJ1-3, with TRBD1 matching over 7 bases. CDR3 length equals 15 residues. Germline lookup yields CDR1 KGHSH and CDR2 LQKENI. After removal of 3 bases from V and 4 bases from J, the junction contained 6 bases not matched to a gene. The variable domain in full, completed from reference TRBV18 and TRBJ1-3, reads NAGVMQNPRHLVRRRGQEARLRCSPMKGHSHVYWYRQLPEEGLKFMVYLQKENIIDESGMPKERFSAEFPKEGPSILRIQQVVRGDSAAYFCASSPPTGTGNTIYFGEGSWLTVV.

This clone was observed a single time. The chain joins TRBV6-2 or TRBV6-3 to TRBJ1-5, with a possible D match to TRBD1 (5 bases). Germline lookup yields CDR1 MNHEY and CDR2 SVGEGT. Between the trimmed V and J ends, which lost 3 bases and 0 bases, there was a span of 15 bases. The CDR3 has 17 amino acids. DNA for the CDR3: TGTGCCAGCAGTTATATACCGGGGGGGAATAGCAATCAGCCCCAGCATTTT. It specifies CASSYIPGGNSNQPQHF.

The V gene is TRBV28, the J gene TRBJ2-3; 7 bases align to TRBD2. This CDR3 has 16 residues. The J segment lost 5 bases and the V segment lost 4 bases, leaving 12 bases of the junction unmatched. In germline, CDR1 is MDHEN, CDR2 SYDVKM. The CDR3 DNA sequence: TGTGCCAGCAGTTCCCCAAGACTAGCTTCAAAAGATACGCAGTATTTT. Translation: CASSSPRLASKDTQYF.